Listed below are T cell receptor beta chains from one sample, sequenced in a study of T cells in Graves' hyperthyroidism and ophthalmopathy. TCRdb ran MiXCR on the multiplex PCR reads and lists one entry per CDR3 protein. This table has a few hundred thousand distinct CDR3 sequences, about 45% appearing once. Sequencing was performed on peripheral blood or thyroid tissue (not recorded which). These receptors were obtained from a woman between 18 and 29 years old with Graves' hyperthyroidism. Both conserved end residues are part of each CDR3. D genes are given only for firm matches. A clone size is listed for some rows: how often the clone was seen (once, few, many), or a class if it is expanded.

15 . TRBJ1-1 TRBV12-3/TRBV12-4 . CASSPTEKKNTEAFF TGTGCCAGCAGTCCAACAGAGAAGAAGAACACTGAAGCTTTCTTT
18 . TRBJ2-2 TRBV11-1 TRBD2 CASSHLGLAGGPNGELFF TGTGCCAGCAGCCATCTCGGACTAGCGGGAGGGCCTAACGGGGAGCTGTTTTTT
14 many TRBJ1-5 TRBV7-2 . CASSLTAGNQPQHF TGTGCCAGCAGCTTAACTGCGGGGAATCAGCCCCAGCATTTT
14 few TRBJ1-6 TRBV6-4 . CASSDREKGSPLHF TGTGCCAGCAGTGACCGGGAAAAAGGATCACCCCTCCACTTT
15 few TRBJ1-2 TRBV7-3 TRBD1 CASSPYRGVGDGYTF TGTGCCAGCAGCCCTTACAGGGGCGTAGGTGATGGCTACACCTTC
15 . TRBJ1-5 TRBV12-3/TRBV12-4 . CASSDATGGNQPQHF TGTGCCAGCAGTGACGCGACAGGTGGCAATCAGCCCCAGCATTTT
16 few TRBJ1-4 TRBV11-2 . CASSAVRASTNEKLFF TGTGCCAGCAGCGCAGTCAGAGCCTCAACTAATGAAAAACTGTTTTTT
15 . TRBJ2-7 TRBV7-9 TRBD1 CASSLRDRDHYEQYF TGTGCCAGCAGCCTTCGGGACAGAGACCACTACGAGCAGTACTTC
12 . TRBJ2-5 TRBV29-1 TRBD2 CSLVLAEETQYF TGCAGCTTAGTCCTAGCGGAAGAGACCCAGTACTTC
14 . TRBJ2-6 TRBV29-1 . CRLWAYSGANVLTF TGCAGGCTGTGGGCCTACTCTGGGGCCAACGTCCTGACTTTC
13 many TRBJ2-5 TRBV7-2 . CASSLSGLETQYF TGTGCCAGCAGCTTGAGCGGGCTGGAGACCCAGTACTTC
15 . TRBJ2-7 TRBV10-1 TRBD2 CASRPGLAVAYEQYF TGCGCCAGTCGGCCGGGACTAGCGGTAGCCTACGAGCAGTACTTC
14 . TRBJ2-7 TRBV20-1 TRBD1 CSAGRGQGSYEQYF TGCAGTGCCGGAAGGGGGCAGGGTTCCTACGAGCAGTACTTC
14 many TRBJ1-2 TRBV7-8 TRBD1 CASSTDRRDYGYTF TGTGCCAGCAGCACGGACAGGCGTGACTATGGCTACACCTTC
13 many TRBJ1-4 TRBV10-3 . CAIKGGEDEKLFF TGTGCCATCAAGGGAGGGGAGGATGAAAAACTGTTTTTT
14 . TRBJ1-5 TRBV7-2 . CASSFRGGGQPQHF TGTGCCAGCAGCTTTCGTGGGGGCGGTCAGCCCCAGCATTTT
15 . TRBJ1-4 TRBV10-3 . CAISYSVGFNEKLFF TGTGCCATCAGTTACTCGGTGGGGTTTAATGAAAAACTGTTTTTT
15 . TRBJ1-2 TRBV19 . CASTQYGGQSYGYTF TGTGCCAGTACTCAATACGGGGGGCAGAGCTATGGCTACACCTTC
15 . TRBJ2-6 TRBV15 TRBD2 CATSRDSGRANVLTF TGTGCCACCAGCAGAGATAGCGGGAGGGCCAACGTCCTGACTTTC
14 few TRBJ1-2 TRBV19 TRBD1 CASTRDRDNYGYTF TGTGCCAGTACAAGGGACAGGGATAACTATGGCTACACCTTC
14 many TRBJ2-6 TRBV20-1 . CSASQGYGANVLTF TGCAGTGCTAGCCAGGGGTACGGGGCCAACGTCCTGACTTTC
13 few TRBJ2-2 TRBV19 . CASKPPRAGELFF TGTGCCAGTAAGCCACCTAGGGCCGGGGAGCTGTTTTTT
12 . TRBJ2-7 TRBV20-1 . CSARGGAYEQYF TGCAGTGCGAGAGGCGGCGCTTACGAGCAGTACTTC
14 few TRBJ1-1 TRBV7-6 . CASSSNRVPTEAFF TGTGCCAGCAGCTCGAACAGGGTCCCCACTGAAGCTTTCTTT
15 many TRBJ2-7 TRBV29-1 TRBD2 CSVSKLAAAVYEQYF TGCAGCGTTTCGAAACTAGCGGCAGCTGTGTACGAGCAGTACTTC
14 few TRBJ2-5 TRBV24-1 TRBD1 CATSESPGQETQYF TGTGCCACCAGTGAATCACCGGGACAGGAGACCCAGTACTTC
12 . TRBJ2-7 TRBV15 TRBD2 CATKAGVEEQYF TGTGCCACGAAAGCGGGAGTCGAGGAGCAGTACTTC
13 . TRBJ2-7 TRBV12-3/TRBV12-4 . CASNPGAGYEQYF TGTGCCAGCAACCCCGGGGCAGGCTACGAGCAGTACTTC
14 . TRBJ1-5 TRBV20-1 . CSARMGAGGQPQHF TGCAGTGCTAGAATGGGGGCCGGGGGTCAGCCCCAGCATTTT
11 . TRBJ2-7 TRBV7-6 TRBD1 CASSPNRGQYF TGTGCCAGCAGCCCCAACAGGGGGCAGTACTTC
17 . TRBJ1-1 TRBV19 TRBD1 CASSISPGGRWYAEAFF TGTGCCAGTAGTATATCGCCAGGGGGTAGATGGTACGCTGAAGCTTTCTTT
11 many TRBJ1-4 TRBV29-1 . CSVVGNEKLFF TGCAGCGTTGTGGGAAATGAAAAACTGTTTTTT
12 . TRBJ1-2 TRBV10-3 . CAIRNRADGYTF TGTGCCATCAGAAACAGGGCGGATGGCTACACCTTC
13 many TRBJ2-5 TRBV10-3 TRBD1 CAISKDRTETQYF TGTGCCATCAGCAAGGACAGGACAGAGACCCAGTACTTC
15 . TRBJ1-5 TRBV7-3 . CASRTGTRNNQPQHF TGTGCCAGTAGAACCGGGACAAGGAACAATCAGCCCCAGCATTTT
16 once TRBJ2-5 TRBV24-1 TRBD2 CATSGLTGGAAETQYF TGTGCCACCAGTGGCCTAACGGGAGGAGCTGCAGAGACCCAGTACTTC
12 . TRBJ1-1 TRBV7-9 . CASTPPPGGAFF TGTGCCAGCACCCCCCCGCCCGGGGGGGCTTTCTTT
19 . TRBJ2-3 TRBV20-1 TRBD2 CSARVPSVASGRVTDTQYF TGCAGTGCTAGAGTTCCCTCTGTTGCTAGCGGGAGGGTAACAGATACGCAGTATTTT
12 . TRBJ1-3 TRBV20-1 TRBD1 CSADRGGGTIYF TGCAGTGCGGACAGGGGTGGAGGCACCATATATTTT
15 few TRBJ1-3 TRBV10-3 . CAISGEYNSGNTIYF TGTGCCATCAGTGGGGAATATAACTCTGGAAACACCATATATTTT
15 many TRBJ1-1 TRBV10-3 . CAISDPGHQNTEAFF TGTGCCATCAGTGACCCGGGACACCAGAACACTGAAGCTTTCTTT
13 many TRBJ2-5 TRBV7-2 . CASSFAGVETQYF TGTGCCAGCAGCTTTGCGGGTGTCGAGACCCAGTACTTC
9 . TRBJ1-1 TRBV19 . CASSMPAFF TGTGCCAGTAGTATGCCAGCTTTCTTT
13 few TRBJ1-1 TRBV20-1 . CSASSQMNTEAFF TGCAGTGCTAGCAGTCAGATGAACACTGAAGCTTTCTTT
14 many TRBJ2-7 TRBV7-2 . CASSFMGRAYEQYF TGTGCCAGCAGCTTTATGGGCAGAGCCTACGAGCAGTACTTC